The 12 T cell receptor beta chains listed next were all sequenced from one sample in a study of glioma-infiltrating T cells. The iRepertoire nested amplicon-rescue multiplex PCR amplified TCR alpha and beta CDR3s from RNA. One entry per CDR3 protein results from TCRdb running MiXCR on the multiplex PCR reads. The repertoire holds a few hundred thousand distinct CDR3 sequences, approximately 42% seen once, with 12% in the top ten. Material: glioma tissue, nonneoplastic brain tissue, or PBMCs (not recorded which). The source is a human donor with low-grade glioma or glioblastoma, undergoing nonglioma brain surgery, or in good health (not recorded which).

The sample holds many counts of this clonotype. This chain links TRBV27 with TRBJ1-5; D uncertain. This CDR3 contains 16 residues. The V end was cut by 6 bases, the J end by 0 bases, with 15 bases between. CDR1 is MNHEY, CDR2 SMNVEV, per germline (reference sequence). CDR3: CASSRDGPYSNQPQHF. The CDR3, as DNA: TGTGCCAGCAGCAGAGACGGGCCATATAGCAATCAGCCCCAGCATTTT.

This clonotype was recorded a few times. This chain joins TRBV20-1 and TRBJ2-5, with D perhaps given as TRBD1 or TRBD2 (5 bases each). This CDR3 spans 15 amino acids. The V gene lost 0 bases and the J gene lost 6 bases, with 17 bases spanning the gap. The V gene's germline CDR1 is DFQATT and CDR2 SNEGSKA (reference sequence). CDR3 in DNA: TGCAGTGCTAGAGATCCGGGACGCTGGGCCAAGACCCAGTACTTC. The encoded protein is CSARDPGRWAKTQYF.

This clonotype was seen only once. V and J are TRBV4-1 and TRBJ1-2, with D hard to call. Trimming removed 3 bases from V and 6 bases from J, with 14 bases in between. CDR3 length equals 14 residues. The germline CDR1 and CDR2 sequences are MGHRA and YSYEKL. The CDR3 here is CASSHLRAGDGYTF. In nucleotides, the CDR3 is TGCGCCAGCAGCCATCTGAGGGCTGGGGATGGCTACACCTTC.

This clonotype showed up just once. Because the CDR3 is missing its conserved closing phenylalanine or tryptophan, this is likely a read error. The chain has TRBV7-9 and TRBJ2-7, with TRBD2 as a possible D gene (6 bases). Germline V gene lookup returns CDR1 SEHNR and CDR2 FQNEAQ (reference sequence). The CDR3 loop spans 15 amino acids. V lost 5 bases, J lost 3 bases, and 17 bases lay in between. CDR3 DNA: TGTGCCAGCAGCGGGGGAGCAGGAGGGGTCTACGAGCAGTACCTC. Its translation is CASSGGAGGVYEQYL.

The V call is TRBV6-5, the J call TRBJ2-1, with D maybe TRBD2 (6 bases). Trimming shortened V by 6 bases and J by 2 bases, and 17 bases separated the two germline ends. Germline values: CDR1 MNHEY, CDR2 SVGAGI. The CDR3 spans 16 residues. The CDR3 sequence is CASSTKWGGPYNEQFF. The CDR3 DNA reads TGTGCCAGCAGCACGAAGTGGGGAGGCCCCTACAATGAGCAGTTCTTC.

The rearrangement joins TRBV11-2 to TRBJ2-7; 8 positions agree with TRBD1. The trim removed 4 bases at V and 2 bases at J, leaving 13 bases unmatched. Germline V lookup: CDR1 SGHAT, CDR2 FQNNGV. The CDR3 length is 17 residues. The CDR3: CASSSEGQGPGPYEQYF. The DNA of the CDR3 is TGTGCCAGCAGCTCCGAAGGACAGGGCCCAGGGCCCTACGAGCAGTACTTC. The full variable domain, in which reference TRBV11-2 and TRBJ2-7 provide the parts outside the CDR3, is EAGVAQSPRYKIIEKRQSVAFWCNPISGHATLYWYQQILGQGPKLLIQFQNNGVVDDSQLPKDRFSAERLKGVDSTLKIQPAKLEDSAVYLCASSSEGQGPGPYEQYFGPGTRLTVT.

This clonotype was detected a few times. The CDR3 loop is CSAKTIRVPYEQYF. The CDR3 DNA follows: TGCAGTGCTAAAACAATACGGGTTCCCTACGAGCAGTACTTC. The chain combines TRBV20-1 with TRBJ2-7; D unresolved. This CDR3 contains 14 residues. Germline V CDR1 and CDR2: DFQATT, SNEGSKA (reference sequence). Trimming left V 4 bases short and J 2 bases short, with 15 bases between.

The rearrangement joins TRBV2 to TRBJ1-4; D is perhaps TRBD1 (5 bases). The CDR3 totals 17 residues. Between the trimmed V and J ends, which lost 6 bases and 8 bases, there was a span of 25 bases. The V gene's germline CDR1 is SNHLY and CDR2 FYNNEI. DNA of the CDR3: TGTGCCAGCAGCGCGAACACCCCTATTAGGGGCTACGAAAAACTGTTTTTT. It encodes CASSANTPIRGYEKLFF.

The chain uses TRBV6-1 and TRBJ2-1; 7 nucleotides line up with TRBD1. The CDR3 has 17 amino acids. CDR1 and CDR2 (germline): MNHNS, SASEGT. The trim removed 8 bases at V and 13 bases at J, leaving 26 bases unmatched. The CDR3 DNA follows: TGTGCCAGCCGAGGGGGCTGGAGCAACCTAGCCATAAACATTCAGTTCTTC. Its translation: CASRGGWSNLAINIQFF.

Only a few counts were recorded for this clonotype. The rearrangement joins TRBV27 to TRBJ2-7; 8 nucleotides agree with TRBD1. The J segment lost 8 bases and the V segment lost 6 bases, leaving 12 bases of the junction unmatched. Per the germline V gene, CDR1 is MNHEY and CDR2 is SMNVEV (reference sequence). The CDR3 is 14 residues long. For the CDR3, the DNA is TGTGCCAGCAGGACGGACAGGGAAGTTGGGCAGCAGTACTTC. Translated, it gives CASRTDREVGQQYF.

The J gene is TRBJ2-7, the V gene TRBV5-4, with 10 bases lining up with TRBD2. This CDR3 region has 16 residues. The V and J ends lost 2 bases and 4 bases, in that order; junction bases with no gene match: 9. Germline CDR1 SGHNT, CDR2 YYREEE (reference sequence). The CDR3 loop reads CASSLQGLASIYEQYF. For the CDR3, the DNA is TGTGCCAGCAGCTTACAGGGACTAGCGAGTATTTACGAGCAGTACTTC.

This clonotype was detected ten times or more. The CDR3 is CASSSISPRGNEQFF. The DNA of the CDR3 is TGTGCCAGCAGTTCGATTAGCCCTAGGGGAAATGAGCAGTTCTTC. V is TRBV6-1 and J is TRBJ2-1, with D perhaps matching TRBD1 (5 bases). V lost 5 bases and J 7 bases, leaving 18 bases between the germline ends. CDR1 is MNHNS, CDR2 SASEGT, per germline. This CDR3 comprises 15 residues.